One sample yielded the 9 T cell receptor beta chains listed below, sequenced in a study of T cell responses to AZD1222 COVID-19 vaccine. Some clones are missing from TCRdb's copy, which holds only in-frame ones; the method was immunoSEQ multiplex PCR. The repertoire includes around 180,000 clones, 90% to 95% of them detected once, and 7% to 9.5% sits in the top ten. This specimen was peripheral blood, taken on day 0 of AZD1222 vaccination. The receptors were gathered from an adult in good health.

This rearrangement joins TRBV7-9 to TRBJ2-5, with 7 positions matching TRBD2. This CDR3 region has 17 residues. Per the germline V gene, CDR1 is SEHNR and CDR2 is FQNEAQ (reference sequence). Trimming at V came to 1 base and at J to 0 bases, leaving 8 bases not matched to a gene. The CDR3 loop is CASSLGASGYYQETQYF. The CDR3 nucleotides are TGTGCCAGCAGCTTAGGGGCTAGCGGATATTACCAAGAGACCCAGTACTTC.

Only one count was recorded for this clone. The V gene is TRBV7-2, the J gene TRBJ2-7; D remains unclear. Germline loops: CDR1 SGHTA, CDR2 FQGNSA. Trimming stripped 1 base from V and 3 bases from J, with 10 bases between. The CDR3 covers 14 residues. CDR3 coding DNA: TGTGCCAGCAGCTTAGGAGGCCCCTACTACGAGCAGTACTTC. Translation: CASSLGGPYYEQYF.

V gene TRBV5-4 combines with J gene TRBJ2-3; no clear D gene. Germline CDR1 SGHNT, CDR2 YYREEE (reference sequence). V shed 0 bases and J shed 6 bases, with 11 bases lying between them. The CDR3 has 14 amino acids. This CDR3 is CASSLAVVGDTQYF. CDR3 nucleotide sequence: TGTGCCAGCAGCTTGGCTGTGGTGGGGGATACGCAGTATTTT. The complete variable domain, with remaining parts taken from reference TRBV5-4 and TRBJ2-3, reads ETGVTQSPTHLIKTRGQQVTLRCSSQSGHNTVSWYQQALGQGPQFIFQYYREEENGRGNFPPRFSGLQFPNYSSELNVNALELDDSALYLCASSLAVVGDTQYFGPGTRLTVL.

The genes are TRBV3-1 (or the pseudogene TRBV3-2) and TRBJ1-1; weak D call: TRBD1 (5 bases). There are 15 residues in the CDR3. Germline loops: CDR1 LGHDT, CDR2 YNNKEL (reference sequence). V lost 0 bases, J lost 1 base, and 9 bases lay in between. The CDR3 nucleotides read TGTGCCAGCAGCCAAGATGGGGGTTGGAACACTGAAGCTTTCTTT. Translated: CASSQDGGWNTEAFF.

This clone has only one observation. This rearrangement joins TRBV29-1 to TRBJ1-3, with D unresolved. Germline CDR1 SQVTM, CDR2 ANQGSEA. V was shortened by 7 bases and J by 0 bases, with 25 bases between the two germline ends. This CDR3 is built from 18 residues. As DNA, the CDR3 is TGCAGCGCGGCCCTCCTAAGAGGACTGGGGAGCTCTGGAAACACCATATATTTT. This translates into CSAALLRGLGSSGNTIYF.

The V gene is TRBV10-3, the J gene TRBJ1-5, with D perhaps matching TRBD1 (6 bases). The germline CDR1 and CDR2 sequences are ENHRY and SYGVKD. Between the trimmed V and J ends, which lost 0 bases and 6 bases, there was a span of 12 bases. The CDR3 has 15 amino acids. The CDR3 DNA follows: TGTGCCATCAGTGAGTCGGCGGGGGCCGGTCAGCCCCAGCATTTT. Its translation is CAISESAGAGQPQHF.

This chain links TRBV30 with TRBJ2-7; 7 bases fit TRBD1. The CDR3 has 14 residues. The V gene end was trimmed by 0 bases and the J gene end by 2 bases; junction bases not matched to a gene: 4. Germline-derived CDR1 and CDR2 are GTSNPN and SVGIG (reference sequence). CDR3 sequence (DNA): TGTGCCTGGAGTGTACAGGGGACCGCCTACGAGCAGTACTTC. Translated: CAWSVQGTAYEQYF.

V and J are TRBV6-5 and TRBJ1-2; TRBD1 is a possible D gene (6 bases). V dropped 0 bases and J dropped 4 bases, with 12 bases sitting between them. The CDR3 totals 15 residues. Germline V gene data show CDR1 as MNHEY and CDR2 as SVGAGI. The CDR3 here is CASSYSGAIGYGYTF. In DNA form, the CDR3 reads TGTGCCAGCAGTTACTCGGGGGCGATAGGCTATGGCTACACCTTC.

J is TRBJ1-1 and V is TRBV11-2; D is perhaps TRBD1 (5 bases). CDR1 and CDR2 from the germline V gene are SGHAT and FQNNGV. This CDR3 contains 14 residues. V dropped 3 bases and J dropped 5 bases, with 13 bases sitting between them. The CDR3 DNA follows: TGTGCCAGCAGCTTGAGGGACCAGGGAACTGAAGCTTTCTTT. Protein: CASSLRDQGTEAFF.